This entry describes one T cell receptor beta chain. Its antigen is not identified. These data originate in a study of cytomegalovirus exposure and HLA in healthy donors. Overall study: Earlier, 117 million unique TCR beta sequences were recovered from 170 million or so T cells by an analysis.

PCR primers comprised 60 Vbeta and 13 Jbeta primers. Clones were sequenced by immunoSEQ multiplex PCR, and TCRdb holds only the in-frame ones, with some missing. Of over 100,000 clones in the sample, 80% to 90% are singletons; the top ten hold 5.2%. Study-level points and caveats: Published work reported that the classifier diagnosed cytomegalovirus status with high specificity and sensitivity. Analyses of presence/absence relied on an assumption of roughly uniform sequencing depth across donors.

The CDR3 is 11 residues long. From germline, CDR1 is DFQATT and CDR2 SNEGSKA (reference sequence). Unmatched junction bases numbered 5, after V lost 6 bases and J lost 7 bases. The chain couples TRBV20-1 to TRBJ2-7; 8 bases map to TRBD1. This sequence originates from a woman aged 25 to 39 in good health and CMV-seronegative. Sequenced: PBMCs. Here the CDR3 reads CSARGTGEQYF. CDR3 coding DNA: TGCAGTGCCAGGGGGACAGGAGAGCAGTACTTC.